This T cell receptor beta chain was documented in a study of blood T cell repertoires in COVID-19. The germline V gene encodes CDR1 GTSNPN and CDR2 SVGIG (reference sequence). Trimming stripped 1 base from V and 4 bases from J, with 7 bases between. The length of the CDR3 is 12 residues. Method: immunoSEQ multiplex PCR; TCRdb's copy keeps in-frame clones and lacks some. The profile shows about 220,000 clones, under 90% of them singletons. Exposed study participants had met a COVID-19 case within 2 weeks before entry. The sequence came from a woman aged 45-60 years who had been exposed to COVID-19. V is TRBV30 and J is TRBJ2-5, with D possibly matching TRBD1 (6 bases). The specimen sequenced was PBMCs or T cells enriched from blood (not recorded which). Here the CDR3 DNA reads TGTGCCTGGAGTGGAGGGGGAGAGACCCAGTACTTC. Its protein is CAWSGGGETQYF. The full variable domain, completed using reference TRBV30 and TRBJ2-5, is SQTIHQWPATLVQPVGSPLSLECTVEGTSNPNLYWYRQAAGRGLQLLFYSVGIGQISSEVPQNLSASRPQDRQFILSSKKLLLSDSGFYLCAWSGGGETQYFGPGTRLLVL.